Following are 29 T cell receptor beta chains from one sample sequenced in a study of CD8 T cells in Susac syndrome. Random-hexamer reverse transcription was applied to roughly 0.5 to 1 ug RNA. Via MiXCR, TCRdb re-called the immunoSEQ multiplex PCR reads, giving one row per CDR3 protein. The sample consists of roughly 120,000 distinct CDR3 sequences, 85% to 95% of them appearing once. The material sequenced was CD8+ T cells from PBMCs. These receptors were taken from a human donor with multiple sclerosis.

The chain couples TRBV12-3 or TRBV12-4 to TRBJ2-5, with 9 bases matching TRBD2. The CDR3 is made up of 17 amino acids. V was clipped by 5 bases and J by 10 bases; unmatched bases: 20. DNA of the CDR3: TGTGCCAGCAGTCGTCTAACAGGACTAGCGTACAAGCGGGGCCAGTACTTC. Protein sequence: CASSRLTGLAYKRGQYF.

The genes are TRBV12-3 or TRBV12-4 and TRBJ1-5, with 7 bases identical to TRBD1. V was pared by 6 bases and J by 4 bases, with 0 bases of the junction left unmatched. The CDR3 length is 12 residues. The CDR3, as DNA: TGTGCCAGCAGACAGGGGAATCAGCCCCAGCATTTT. Translation: CASRQGNQPQHF.

This chain links TRBV7-2 with TRBJ1-2, with 7 bases fitting TRBD1. This CDR3 region has 13 residues. CDR1 and CDR2 (germline): SGHTA, FQGNSA. Germline trimming cut 3 bases from V and 6 bases from J; bases unmatched to any gene: 4. The CDR3 coding sequence is TGTGCCAGCAGCTTCAGACAGGGTGATGGCTACACCTTC. Translated: CASSFRQGDGYTF.

The gene calls are TRBV27 and TRBJ1-4; possibly TRBD1 for D (5 bases). The CDR3 is made up of 15 amino acids. The germline V and J ends were trimmed by 2 bases and 6 bases, with 13 bases remaining between them. CDR1 MNHEY and CDR2 SMNVEV come from the germline V gene (reference sequence). The CDR3 reads CASSLGGEEYEKLFF. DNA for the CDR3: TGTGCCAGCAGTTTAGGGGGGGAGGAATATGAAAAACTGTTTTTT.

The chain recombines TRBV12-5 with TRBJ2-3; D might be TRBD1 or TRBD2, each matching 5 bases. Germline V gene data show CDR1 as LGHNT and CDR2 as FRNRAP. Trimming took off 0 bases at V and 4 bases at J, with 14 bases between the two ends. The CDR3 runs to 16 residues. The CDR3 region has the DNA TGTGCTAGTGGTTTGGTACCGCGAGGGGCGGCAGATACGCAGTATTTT. It encodes CASGLVPRGAADTQYF. Filled out from reference TRBV12-5 and TRBJ2-3, the complete variable domain reads DARVTQTPRHKVTEMGQEVTMRCQPILGHNTVFWYRQTMMQGLELLAYFRNRAPLDDSGMPKDRFSAEMPDATLATLKIQPSEPRDSAVYFCASGLVPRGAADTQYFGPGTRLTVL.

The chain joins TRBV5-1 to TRBJ2-1, with TRBD1 as a possible D gene (6 bases). The CDR3 contains 14 residues. Trimming took 7 bases from V and 3 from J, leaving 14 bases between them. Germline-derived CDR1 and CDR2 are SGHRS and YFSETQ. The CDR3 DNA reads as TGCGCCAGCGGCCTGGACAGATTCTACAATGAGCAGTTCTTC. This sequence encodes CASGLDRFYNEQFF.

The chain is built from TRBV9 and TRBJ1-1; 9 bases match TRBD1. Germline CDR1 SGDLS, CDR2 YYNGEE. J was trimmed by 1 base and V by 0 bases; bases with no gene match: 4. This CDR3 has 16 amino acids. The CDR3 loop reads CASSVAQDRGNTEAFF. The CDR3 region has the DNA TGTGCCAGCAGCGTAGCCCAGGACAGGGGGAACACTGAAGCTTTCTTT.

This sequence joins TRBV27 and TRBJ2-1; 8 bases are shared with TRBD1. CDR1 and CDR2 (germline): MNHEY, SMNVEV (reference sequence). After removal of 2 bases from V and 8 bases from J, the junction contained 14 bases not matched to a gene. The length of the CDR3 is 17 residues. CDR3 DNA sequence: TGTGCCAGCAGTTTAATTTACCAGGGGGCCCGGGCCCATGAGCAGTTCTTC. Translated, it gives CASSLIYQGARAHEQFF.

V is TRBV6-1 and J is TRBJ2-1, with 9 bases identical to TRBD1. The germline V gene encodes CDR1 MNHNS and CDR2 SASEGT. V trimming: 6 bases; J trimming: 4 bases; junction bases outside the gene matches: 10. There are 16 residues in the CDR3. The CDR3 region has the DNA TGTGCCAGCAGCCACACTCCGGGACAGGGATACAATGAGCAGTTCTTC. It specifies CASSHTPGQGYNEQFF.

The genes are TRBV6-4 and TRBJ2-2; perhaps TRBD2 as D (5 bases). This CDR3 spans 15 amino acids. V lost 8 bases, J lost 4 bases, and 17 bases lay in between. Germline CDR1 MRHNA, CDR2 SNTAGT. The CDR3 reads CASSYRGGSTGELFF. CDR3 bases: TGTGCCAGCTCATACAGAGGCGGGTCCACCGGGGAGCTGTTTTTT.

The rearrangement uses TRBV9 and TRBJ2-1; D might be TRBD2 (7 bases). With 4 bases removed from V and 0 bases from J, the gap between germline ends came to 14 bases. The CDR3 contains 16 residues. In germline, CDR1 is SGDLS, CDR2 YYNGEE. In DNA form, the CDR3 reads TGTGCCAGCAGCCTCCGGGGGGCTAGCTCCTACAATGAGCAGTTCTTC. Translated, it gives CASSLRGASSYNEQFF.

This clonotype was found once. This sequence joins TRBV7-8 and TRBJ1-5, with no clear D. Trimming stripped 1 base from V and 4 bases from J, with 14 bases between. CDR1 and CDR2 from the germline V gene are SGHVS and FQNEAQ. This CDR3 region has 16 residues. The chain's CDR3 is CASSLDRVLLNQPQHF. The CDR3 DNA is TGTGCCAGCAGCTTAGACCGGGTCCTTCTTAATCAGCCCCAGCATTTT.

This clonotype was seen only once. J is TRBJ2-3 and V is TRBV7-8; 10 bases align to TRBD2. V trimming: 4 bases; J trimming: 1 base; junction bases outside the gene matches: 5. CDR1 and CDR2 from the germline V gene are SGHVS and FQNEAQ. This CDR3 spans 16 amino acids. The CDR3 reads CASSSKRGGRTDTQYF. The CDR3 DNA is TGTGCCAGCAGCTCCAAGCGGGGGGGGCGCACAGATACGCAGTATTTT.

The chain has TRBV14 and TRBJ2-1; D possibly corresponds to TRBD1 (6 bases). V was pared by 2 bases and J by 6 bases, with 8 bases between. The CDR3 consists of 13 residues. Looked up from germline, CDR1 is SGHDN and CDR2 is FVKESK. CDR3 coding DNA: TGTGCCAGCAGCCAATACAGGGTCAATGAGCAGTTCTTC. It translates to CASSQYRVNEQFF.

This clonotype was seen once. CDR3 in amino acids: CSARDLGQAGSYEQYV. The DNA of the CDR3 is TGCAGTGCTAGAGATCTGGGACAGGCGGGCTCCTACGAGCAGTACGTC. The chain joins TRBV20-1 to TRBJ2-7, with TRBD1 matching over 8 bases. The junction had 7 bases not matched to a gene; V was cut back by 0 bases and J by 0 bases. Germline V gene data show CDR1 as DFQATT and CDR2 as SNEGSKA (reference sequence). The CDR3 loop spans 16 amino acids.

The rearrangement links TRBV7-9 to TRBJ2-2; 9 bases agree with TRBD2. With 3 bases clipped from V and 3 bases from J, the junction kept 5 bases outside the gene matches. In germline, CDR1 is SEHNR, CDR2 FQNEAQ (reference sequence). The CDR3 consists of 16 residues. The CDR3 spells CASSFSGRGDTGELFF. For the CDR3, the DNA is TGTGCCAGCAGCTTTAGCGGGAGAGGGGACACCGGGGAGCTGTTTTTT.

V gene TRBV5-4 combines with J gene TRBJ2-1; D is unresolved. This CDR3 is 11 amino acids long. Per the germline V gene, CDR1 is SGHNT and CDR2 is YYREEE (reference sequence). Trimming left V 2 bases short and J 12 bases short, with 9 bases between. DNA for the CDR3: TGTGCCAGCAGCTTAGGCCCGACGCAGTTCTTC. Amino acids: CASSLGPTQFF.

This chain connects TRBV20-1 to TRBJ2-7; the match to TRBD1 covers 7 bases. The CDR3 covers 13 residues. The germline CDR1 and CDR2 sequences are DFQATT and SNEGSKA (reference sequence). V lost 5 bases to trimming and J lost 3 bases; unmatched junction nucleotides: 7. CDR3 amino acids: CSASDRSVYEQYF. The CDR3 DNA follows: TGCAGTGCTTCGGACAGGTCCGTCTACGAGCAGTACTTC.

The CDR3 is CASSQSARGMNTEAFF. The DNA of the CDR3 is TGTGCCAGCAGCCAATCAGCCAGGGGCATGAACACTGAAGCTTTCTTT. The chain carries TRBV13 and TRBJ1-1; a weak D match, TRBD1 (6 bases). The V gene lost 5 bases and the J gene lost 0 bases, with 16 bases spanning the gap. The CDR3 length is 16 residues. Per the germline V gene, CDR1 is PRHDT and CDR2 is FYEKMQ (reference sequence).

The chain recombines TRBV12-3 or TRBV12-4 with TRBJ1-6; a possible D gene is TRBD1 (6 bases). This CDR3 contains 17 residues. The V and J ends lost 5 bases and 0 bases respectively, with 14 bases between them. This chain's CDR3 is CASSPDRPSSYNSPLHF. CDR3 DNA sequence: TGTGCCAGCAGTCCTGACAGGCCTAGCTCCTATAATTCACCCCTCCACTTT.

The J gene is TRBJ1-5, the V gene TRBV12-3 or TRBV12-4; D remains unclear. The CDR3 loop spans 14 amino acids. Trimming took 3 bases from V and 0 from J, leaving 6 bases between them. CDR3 in DNA: TGTGCCAGCAGTTTTGGGCATAGCAATCAGCCCCAGCATTTT. This sequence encodes CASSFGHSNQPQHF.

This chain joins TRBV27 and TRBJ2-7; D not resolved. CDR1 and CDR2 from the germline V gene are MNHEY and SMNVEV (reference sequence). V was shortened by 0 bases and J by 3 bases, with 15 bases between the two germline ends. This CDR3 region has 16 residues. The CDR3, as DNA: TGTGCCAGCAGTTTATCGGTGTACCCTGTAAACTACGAGCAGTACTTC. Its protein product is CASSLSVYPVNYEQYF.

The V call is TRBV4-1, the J call TRBJ1-1, with TRBD1 identical over 8 bases. Germline lookup yields CDR1 MGHRA and CDR2 YSYEKL. After removal of 3 bases from V and 3 bases from J, the junction contained 9 bases not matched to a gene. CDR3 size: 16 residues. The CDR3 sequence is CASSQGQGALDTEAFF. In DNA, the CDR3 is TGCGCCAGCAGCCAGGGTCAGGGGGCGTTGGACACTGAAGCTTTCTTT.

The chain has TRBV9 and TRBJ2-1, with unresolved D. Trimming cost V 4 bases and J 8 bases, with 28 bases left between them. CDR1 is SGDLS, CDR2 YYNGEE, per germline. The CDR3 extends over 18 amino acids. The CDR3, as DNA: TGTGCCAGCAGCCTCCCCCGGCGGCAGCCCACCCAATGGGATGAGCAGTTCTTC. Protein sequence: CASSLPRRQPTQWDEQFF.

V gene TRBV11-2 combines with J gene TRBJ2-7, with 7 bases identical to TRBD1. Germline V CDR1 and CDR2: SGHAT, FQNNGV. CDR3 length: 17 amino acids. Trimming at V came to 1 base and at J to 0 bases, leaving 9 bases not matched to a gene. The CDR3, as DNA: TGTGCCAGCAGCTTAGTCCTGGTGGGGACAGACTCCTACGAGCAGTACGTC. Encoded protein: CASSLVLVGTDSYEQYV.

In this sample, this clonotype turned up once. This chain connects TRBV21-1 to TRBJ2-7; the table's D call, TRBD1, has no DNA check behind it. TRBV21-1 is a pseudogene locus. The CDR3 runs to 11 residues. The CDR3 nucleotides are TGTGCCAAAAGGGGGCCCGCGGAGCAGTACGTC. Its protein is CAKRGPAEQYV.

This sequence joins TRBV4-1 and TRBJ2-2; tentative D call: TRBD1 (5 bases). The CDR3 length is 13 residues. V shed 5 bases and J shed 5 bases, with 9 bases lying between them. Germline CDR1 MGHRA, CDR2 YSYEKL. The CDR3 DNA reads as TGCGCCAGCAGCTCTCGACAGACCGGGGAGCTGTTTTTT. Translation gives CASSSRQTGELFF.

This clonotype was counted between two and nine times. The J gene is TRBJ2-1, the V gene TRBV13, with 7 bases matching TRBD2. The CDR3 is 12 amino acids. V lost 5 bases to trimming and J lost 10 bases; unmatched junction nucleotides: 5. Germline V CDR1 and CDR2: PRHDT, FYEKMQ (reference sequence). The CDR3 reads CASSPGTIEQFF. Here the CDR3 DNA reads TGTGCCAGCAGCCCGGGGACTATCGAGCAGTTCTTC.

The chain links TRBV3-1 to TRBJ2-7; the match to TRBD1 covers 7 bases. With V trimmed by 6 bases and J by 4 bases, 3 bases remained unmatched. This CDR3 region has 12 residues. Per germline, CDR1 LGHDT and CDR2 YNNKEL (reference sequence). CDR3 nucleotide sequence: TGTGCCAGCAGTCGGGACAGTTACGAGCAGTACTTC. Amino acid sequence: CASSRDSYEQYF.